This TCR beta chain comes out of a study of tumor-infiltrating lymphocytes in primary liver carcinoma. It was from approximately 22-30 mg of unsorted bulk tissue that RNA and DNA were co-extracted. Total RNA amounting to roughly 450 ng was the source from which TCR beta cDNA was made with a constant-region primer. Generation of the TCR beta libraries relied on three nested multiplex PCR rounds using slightly modified ARM-PCR. TCRdb analysed the multiplex PCR reads with MiXCR anew, one entry per CDR3 protein. The repertoire holds under 130,000 distinct CDR3 sequences, with roughly 80% as singletons. The receptor was derived from a man aged 35 to 55 with primary liver carcinoma and hepatitis B virus infection. What was sequenced was liver tumor tissue from sampling region 3. Subset: tumor region T3, left-lateral pole.

The CDR3 sequence is CATRDPGGAGVEFF. The CDR3 DNA reads TGTGCCACTAGAGACCCAGGGGGCGCCGGTGTTGAGTTCTTC. This chain links TRBV24-1 with TRBJ2-1; TRBD1 matches 8 bases. Germline CDR1 and CDR2: KGHDR and SFDVKD. The V gene end was trimmed by 10 bases and the J gene end by 14 bases; junction bases not matched to a gene: 18. CDR3 length: 14 residues.